This T cell receptor (beta chain) was obtained from a study of blood T cell repertoires in COVID-19. The CDR3 extends over 14 amino acids. Germline V gives CDR1 LNHNV, CDR2 YYDKDF (reference sequence). V lost 6 bases, J lost 3 bases, and 5 bases stayed unmatched. Under the authors' procedure: Nucleated cell number was recorded as an estimate derived from reference gene primer amplification. Sequencing was performed with immunoSEQ multiplex PCR; in TCRdb, only in-frame clones are kept and a portion is missing. The V and J calls and clone size were taken over from that table, and D and trimming were inferred from the DNA. The profile shows 150,000 to 200,000 clones, more than 75% of them singletons.

V gene TRBV15 combines with J gene TRBJ1-5; 7 nucleotides agree with TRBD1. The receptor was derived from a human donor in a cohort sampled during active COVID-19. Material: peripheral blood. In DNA, the CDR3 is TGTGCCACCAGTAGGACAGGTTACAATCAGCCCCAGCATTTT. Protein sequence: CATSRTGYNQPQHF.